The 15 T cell receptor beta chains below come from one sample, sequenced in a study of cytomegalovirus exposure and HLA in healthy donors. In the PCR, 60 Vbeta and 13 Jbeta primers were used. The method was immunoSEQ multiplex PCR; TCRdb's version includes in-frame clones alone and lacks a portion of them. The sample carries about 120,000 clones, 77% recorded once. Sequencing was performed on PBMCs. The receptors were sampled from a man aged 35-49 years in good health and CMV-seropositive.

The genes are TRBV5-1 and TRBJ1-1, with a weak D call TRBD1 (6 bases). The CDR3 sequence is 12 residues long. The germline CDR1 and CDR2 sequences are SGHRS and YFSETQ. Trimming cost V 6 bases and J 10 bases, with 16 bases left between them. The CDR3 loop reads CASTTLQGPAFF. CDR3 bases: TGCGCCAGCACTACACTACAGGGCCCAGCTTTCTTT.

About this clone: A junction end diverges from the germline sequence, so it may reflect a read error. The V and J genes are TRBV10-3 and TRBJ2-6; possible D gene TRBD1, 5 bases. This CDR3 region has 12 residues. CDR1 and CDR2 from the germline V gene are ENHRY and SYGVKD. In nucleotides, the CDR3 is TGTGCCATCAGGTCTGGGGCCAACGGCCTGACTTTC. Residues: CAIRSGANGLTF.

The genes are TRBV5-1 and TRBJ2-5, with D maybe TRBD1 (6 bases). The CDR3 spans 16 residues. Trimming cost V 2 bases and J 4 bases, with 18 bases left between them. Germline-derived CDR1 and CDR2 are SGHRS and YFSETQ. This CDR3 is CASSFWDTRQPETQYF. The CDR3 DNA follows: TGCGCCAGCAGCTTCTGGGACACACGACAACCAGAGACCCAGTACTTC.

For the CDR3, the DNA is TGTGCCAGCAGTTCGCCTCTCCTCAGCGCGGAGCAGTTCTTC. Encoded protein: CASSSPLLSAEQFF. The chain carries TRBV28 and TRBJ2-1; no definite D call. Germline V gene lookup returns CDR1 MDHEN and CDR2 SYDVKM. With 4 bases removed from V and 10 bases from J, the gap between germline ends came to 17 bases. This CDR3 spans 14 amino acids.

The table lists this clone with a few counts. The chain joins TRBV11-1 to TRBJ2-1; no reliable D call. This CDR3 is 14 amino acids long. Germline values: CDR1 SGHAT, CDR2 FQDESV (reference sequence). Trimming shortened V by 1 base and J by 8 bases, and 12 bases separated the two germline ends. CDR3 bases: TGTGCCAGCAGCTTAGGATCCGGTTTTGATGAGCAGTTCTTC. Translation: CASSLGSGFDEQFF.

The chain joins TRBV7-2 to TRBJ1-1; D ambiguous. This CDR3 spans 12 amino acids. Germline loops: CDR1 SGHTA, CDR2 FQGNSA. V shed 5 bases and J shed 6 bases, with 10 bases lying between them. CDR3 in amino acids: CASSPPPAEAFF. The CDR3 DNA reads as TGTGCCAGCAGCCCCCCCCCGGCTGAAGCTTTCTTT.

The chain has TRBV4-1 and TRBJ2-5; TRBD2 agrees at 13 bases. CDR1 MGHRA and CDR2 YSYEKL come from the germline V gene. This CDR3 comprises 16 residues. V shed 4 bases and J 1 base; nucleotides not matched to a gene: 3. CDR3 residues: CASSLRTSGGQETQYF. The CDR3 DNA reads as TGCGCCAGCAGCCTACGGACTAGCGGGGGCCAAGAGACCCAGTACTTC.

The rearrangement uses TRBV7-9 and TRBJ1-1, with D tentatively TRBD1 (6 bases). The CDR3 has 15 residues. V shed 4 bases and J shed 4 bases, with 16 bases lying between them. Germline assignment: CDR1 SEHNR and CDR2 FQNEAQ (reference sequence). The DNA of the CDR3 is TGTGCCAGCAGCTCCCCGAGACAGGCCGGCACTGAAGCTTTCTTT. Translated: CASSSPRQAGTEAFF.

This clone appeared a few times. The V and J genes are TRBV4-3 and TRBJ1-1; D is perhaps TRBD1 (6 bases). V was trimmed by 0 bases and J by 5 bases, leaving 13 bases between them. CDR3 length: 15 residues. Germline V gene sequence: CDR1 LGHNA, CDR2 YSLEER. The CDR3 coding sequence is TGCGCCAGCAGCCAAGACAGAACAGGGCGAACTGAAGCTTTCTTT. Protein: CASSQDRTGRTEAFF.

The chain combines TRBV5-1 with TRBJ2-3; D gene uncertain. CDR1 is SGHRS and CDR2 is YFSETQ in the germline V gene. V lost 2 bases and J lost 0, with 4 bases in between. The CDR3 spans 13 residues. CDR3 protein: CASSLQSTDTQYF. In nucleotides, the CDR3 is TGCGCCAGCAGCTTACAGAGCACAGATACGCAGTATTTT.

The chain joins TRBV6-5 to TRBJ1-5, with D unclear. CDR3 size: 11 residues. From germline, CDR1 is MNHEY and CDR2 SVGAGI. V shed 4 bases and J shed 16 bases, with 14 bases lying between them. CDR3 protein: CASSSRVSKHF. CDR3 coding DNA: TGTGCCAGCAGTTCGAGGGTCTCTAAACATTTT.

The genes are TRBV4-1 and TRBJ2-3; D perhaps matches TRBD1 (6 bases). Germline V lookup: CDR1 MGHRA, CDR2 YSYEKL. With 1 base removed from V and 0 bases from J, the gap between germline ends came to 8 bases. The CDR3 totals 15 residues. CDR3 nucleotides: TGCGCCAGCAGCCAAGCTGGACAGAGCACAGATACGCAGTATTTT. Its protein is CASSQAGQSTDTQYF.

The chain combines TRBV11-2 with TRBJ1-2; D gene uncertain. The V and J ends lost 5 bases and 5 bases respectively, with 15 bases between them. Germline CDR1 and CDR2: SGHAT and FQNNGV. This CDR3 contains 14 residues. CDR3 sequence (DNA): TGTGCCAGCAGCCCCGAGGATCTCGGGTATGGCTACACCTTC. This gives the protein CASSPEDLGYGYTF.

Comments on this clone: This sample includes further DNA sequences coding for the same CDR3. The chain recombines TRBV7-3 with TRBJ1-2; D may be TRBD1 (5 bases). Trimming shortened V by 5 bases and J by 7 bases, and 11 bases separated the two germline ends. Germline CDR1 is SGHTA and CDR2 is FQGTGA. The CDR3 consists of 12 residues. CDR3 sequence (DNA): TGTGCCAGCAGCGCGGGGGGTGGTGGCTACACCTTC. Its protein is CASSAGGGGYTF. Using reference TRBV7-3 and TRBJ1-2 for the parts outside the CDR3, the full variable domain is GAGVSQTPSNKVTEKGKYVELRCDPISGHTALYWYRQSLGQGPEFLIYFQGTGAADDSGLPNDRFFAVRPEGSVSTLKIQRTERGDSAVYLCASSAGGGGYTFGSGTRLTVV.

This CDR3 is CASSLDHSSNQPQHF. For the CDR3, the DNA is TGTGCCAGCAGCCTAGACCACTCGAGCAATCAGCCCCAGCATTTT. J is TRBJ1-5 and V is TRBV6-1; D is unclear. This CDR3 is built from 15 residues. V lost 6 bases to trimming and J lost 1 base, with 13 bases between them. The germline CDR1 and CDR2 sequences are MNHNS and SASEGT.